The present T cell receptor (beta chain) was sequenced within a study of blood T cell repertoires in COVID-19. The wider study: Samples representing acute and convalescent COVID-19 were sourced from the United States, Italy and Spain.

Authors' data handling: Estimation of nucleated cell counts was performed using reference gene primer amplification. Method: immunoSEQ multiplex PCR; TCRdb's copy keeps in-frame clones and lacks some. The D gene and trimming were derived from the DNA, and the V and J assignments and clone size from that table. In the table there are about 36,000 clones, over 75% of which are singletons. Germline V gene lookup returns CDR1 SGHRS and CDR2 YFSETQ. The CDR3 covers 14 residues. Trimming stripped 2 bases from V and 2 bases from J, with 10 bases between. Sequencing was carried out using peripheral blood. This sequence joins TRBV5-1 and TRBJ2-5; maybe TRBD1 (5 bases). The TCR sequence derives from a man between 60 and 75 years old with acute or convalescent COVID-19. In nucleotides, the CDR3 is TGCGCCAGCAGCTTCGGACACGATCAAGAGACCCAGTACTTC. Its protein product is CASSFGHDQETQYF.